The T cell receptor (beta chain) under discussion was sequenced for a study of blood T cell repertoires in COVID-19. About the research overall: Nucleic acid was either cDNA or gDNA, and it came from T cells, B-cell-depleted T cells, or PBMCs.

Original data processing: How many nucleated cells were present was estimated from reference gene primer amplification. Data came from immunoSEQ multiplex PCR; TCRdb stores just in-frame clones and leaves some out. V and J calls and clone size are given by that table; D and trimming were obtained from the DNA. The sample consists of 93,000 or so clones, roughly 88% of them appearing once. With regard to this clone: The germline gene is not matched at one end of the junction; a read error may be the cause.

This receptor was identified in a human donor in a cohort sampled during active COVID-19. The sample was peripheral blood.

CDR3 DNA sequence: TGTGCTAGCAGCTTAGATCTATACTCTGGGGCCAACGTCCTGACTTTC. This codes for CASSLDLYSGANVLTF. The chain uses TRBV7-7 and TRBJ2-6; D remains unclear. Germline V gene data show CDR1 as SSHAT and CDR2 as FNYEAQ (reference sequence). CDR3 length equals 16 residues.